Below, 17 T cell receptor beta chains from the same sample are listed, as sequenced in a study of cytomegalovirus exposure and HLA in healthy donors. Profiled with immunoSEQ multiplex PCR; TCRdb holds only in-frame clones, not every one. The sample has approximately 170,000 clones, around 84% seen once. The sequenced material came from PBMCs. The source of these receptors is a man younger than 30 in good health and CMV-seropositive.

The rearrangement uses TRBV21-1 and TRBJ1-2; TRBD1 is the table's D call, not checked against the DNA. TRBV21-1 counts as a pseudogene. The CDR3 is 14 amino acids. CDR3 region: CASSKVWGRDGYTF. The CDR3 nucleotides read TGTGCCAGCAGCAAAGTATGGGGGCGGGATGGCTACACCTTC.

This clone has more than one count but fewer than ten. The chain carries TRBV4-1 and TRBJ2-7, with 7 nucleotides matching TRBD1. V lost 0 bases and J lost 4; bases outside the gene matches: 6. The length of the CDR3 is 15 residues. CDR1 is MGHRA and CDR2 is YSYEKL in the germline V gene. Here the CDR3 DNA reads TGCGCCAGCAGCCAAGATCCCGGGACAGCTTACGAGCAGTACTTC. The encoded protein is CASSQDPGTAYEQYF.

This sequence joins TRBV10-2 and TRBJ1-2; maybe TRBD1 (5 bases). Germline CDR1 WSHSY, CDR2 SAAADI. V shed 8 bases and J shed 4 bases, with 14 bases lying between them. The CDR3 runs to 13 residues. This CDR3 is CASFSGIGYGYTF. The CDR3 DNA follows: TGCGCCAGCTTTTCAGGGATCGGCTATGGCTACACCTTC.

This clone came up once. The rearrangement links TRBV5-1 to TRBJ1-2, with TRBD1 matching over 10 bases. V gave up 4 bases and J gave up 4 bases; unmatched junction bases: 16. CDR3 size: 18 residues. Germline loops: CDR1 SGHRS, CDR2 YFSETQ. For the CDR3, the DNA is TGCGCCAGCAGCCGTAACCCGGGACAGGGGCGAACTGGCTATGGCTACACCTTC. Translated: CASSRNPGQGRTGYGYTF.

CDR3 bases: TGTGCCAGCAGCCCGGGCTCCTACGAGCAGTACTTC. Translation: CASSPGSYEQYF. The chain recombines TRBV14 with TRBJ2-7; no definite D call. V lost 4 bases and J lost 0, with 4 bases in between. Germline CDR1 reads SGHDN; CDR2 reads FVKESK. This CDR3 has 12 amino acids.

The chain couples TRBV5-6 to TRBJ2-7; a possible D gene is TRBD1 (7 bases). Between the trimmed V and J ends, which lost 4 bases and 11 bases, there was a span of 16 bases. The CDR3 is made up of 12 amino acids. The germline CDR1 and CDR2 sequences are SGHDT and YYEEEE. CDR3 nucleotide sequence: TGTGCCAGCAGCCGAACAGGGGAGGTGGAGTACTTC. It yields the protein CASSRTGEVEYF.

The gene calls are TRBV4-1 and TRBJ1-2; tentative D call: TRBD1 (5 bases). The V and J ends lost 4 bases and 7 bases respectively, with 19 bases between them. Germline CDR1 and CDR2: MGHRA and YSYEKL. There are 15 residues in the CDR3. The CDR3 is CASSPFGRGRPGYTF. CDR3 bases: TGCGCCAGCAGCCCGTTCGGAAGGGGCCGGCCTGGCTACACCTTC.

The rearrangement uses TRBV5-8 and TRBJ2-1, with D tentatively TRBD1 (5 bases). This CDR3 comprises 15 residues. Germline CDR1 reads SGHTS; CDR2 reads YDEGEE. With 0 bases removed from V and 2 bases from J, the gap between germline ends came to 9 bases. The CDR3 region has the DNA TGTGCCAGCAGCTTGGGGCCAGGGCCCTACAATGAGCAGTTCTTC. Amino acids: CASSLGPGPYNEQFF.

Written as DNA, the CDR3 is TGTGCCAGCAGCGCCGGGCCGTCGGGGGGCTTCTATGGCTACACCTTC. Translation gives CASSAGPSGGFYGYTF. The chain is built from TRBV9 and TRBJ1-2; TRBD1 might be the D (6 bases). Germline V gene data show CDR1 as SGDLS and CDR2 as YYNGEE. V lost 3 bases, J lost 4 bases, and 19 bases lay in between. The CDR3 runs to 16 residues.

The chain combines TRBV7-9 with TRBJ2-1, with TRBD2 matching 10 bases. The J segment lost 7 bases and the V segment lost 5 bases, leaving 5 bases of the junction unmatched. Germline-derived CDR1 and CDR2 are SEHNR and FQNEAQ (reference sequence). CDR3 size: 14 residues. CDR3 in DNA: TGTGCCAGCAGCGCCCTAGCGGGGGCAAATGAGCAGTTCTTC. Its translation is CASSALAGANEQFF.

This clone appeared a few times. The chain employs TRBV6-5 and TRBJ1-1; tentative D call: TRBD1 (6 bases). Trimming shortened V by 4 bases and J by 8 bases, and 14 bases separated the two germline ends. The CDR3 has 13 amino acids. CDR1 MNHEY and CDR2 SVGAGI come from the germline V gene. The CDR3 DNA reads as TGTGCCAGCAGTTTTATGGGGGCCCAGGAAGCTTTCTTT. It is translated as CASSFMGAQEAFF.

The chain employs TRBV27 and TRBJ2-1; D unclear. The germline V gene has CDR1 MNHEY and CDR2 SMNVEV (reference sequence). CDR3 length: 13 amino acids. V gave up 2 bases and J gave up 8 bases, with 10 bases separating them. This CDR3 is CASSLTPSDEQFF. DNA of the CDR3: TGTGCCAGCAGTTTAACCCCCAGCGATGAGCAGTTCTTC.

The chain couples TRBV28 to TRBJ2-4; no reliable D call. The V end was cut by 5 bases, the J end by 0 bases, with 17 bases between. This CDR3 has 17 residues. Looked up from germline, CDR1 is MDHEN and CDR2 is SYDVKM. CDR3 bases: TGTGCCAGCAGTCCCCCGGTTAATTTGGTAGCCAAAAACATTCAGTACTTC. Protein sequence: CASSPPVNLVAKNIQYF. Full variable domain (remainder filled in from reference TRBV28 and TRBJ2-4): DVKVTQSSRYLVKRTGEKVFLECVQDMDHENMFWYRQDPGLGLRLIYFSYDVKMKEKGDIPEGYSVSREKKERFSLILESASTNQTSMYLCASSPPVNLVAKNIQYFGAGTRLSVL.

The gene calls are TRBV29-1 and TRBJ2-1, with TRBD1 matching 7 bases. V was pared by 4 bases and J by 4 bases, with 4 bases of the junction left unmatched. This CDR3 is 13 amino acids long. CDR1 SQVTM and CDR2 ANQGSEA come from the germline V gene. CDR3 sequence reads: CSVGDSPYNEQFF. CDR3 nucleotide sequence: TGCAGCGTTGGGGACAGCCCATACAATGAGCAGTTCTTC.

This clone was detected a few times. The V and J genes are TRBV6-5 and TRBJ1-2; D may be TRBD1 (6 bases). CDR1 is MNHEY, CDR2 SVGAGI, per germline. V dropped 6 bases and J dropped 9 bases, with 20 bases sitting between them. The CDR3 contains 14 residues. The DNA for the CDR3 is TGTGCCAGCAGCCCTTTTCCGGGACATCGCCGCTACACCTTC. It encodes CASSPFPGHRRYTF.

This CDR3 reads CASSVEGRGNTEAFF. CDR3 bases: TGTGCCAGCAGCGTAGAGGGCAGGGGGAACACTGAAGCTTTCTTT. The chain is built from TRBV9 and TRBJ1-1; the D gene is possibly TRBD1 (6 bases). V was pared by 0 bases and J by 1 base, with 10 bases between. Germline values: CDR1 SGDLS, CDR2 YYNGEE. The CDR3 contains 15 residues.

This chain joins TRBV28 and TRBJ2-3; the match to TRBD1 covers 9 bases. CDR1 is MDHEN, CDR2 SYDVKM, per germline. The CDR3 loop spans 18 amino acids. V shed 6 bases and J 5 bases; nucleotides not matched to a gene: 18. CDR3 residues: CASSLLIGRTGVGDTQYF. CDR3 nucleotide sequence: TGTGCCAGCAGCCTACTGATCGGCCGGACAGGGGTAGGAGATACGCAGTATTTT.